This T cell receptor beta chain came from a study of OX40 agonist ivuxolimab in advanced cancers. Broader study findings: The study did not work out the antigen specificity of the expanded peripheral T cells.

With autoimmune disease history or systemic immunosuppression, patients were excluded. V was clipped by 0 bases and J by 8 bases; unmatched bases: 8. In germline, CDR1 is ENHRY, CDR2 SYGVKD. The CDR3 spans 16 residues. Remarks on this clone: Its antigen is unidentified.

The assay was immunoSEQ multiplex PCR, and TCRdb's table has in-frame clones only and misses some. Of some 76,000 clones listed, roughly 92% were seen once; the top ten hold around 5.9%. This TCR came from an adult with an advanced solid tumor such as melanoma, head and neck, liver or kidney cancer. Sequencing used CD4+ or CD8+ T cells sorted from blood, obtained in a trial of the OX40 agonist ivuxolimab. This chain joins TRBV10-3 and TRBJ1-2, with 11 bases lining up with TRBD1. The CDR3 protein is CAISESGTGGRRGYTF. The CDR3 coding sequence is TGTGCCATCAGTGAGTCCGGGACAGGGGGTCGACGAGGCTACACCTTC.